This T cell receptor (beta chain) emerged from a study of blood T cell repertoires in COVID-19. Study context: The United States, Italy and Spain provided the acute and convalescent COVID-19 samples. PBMCs, B-cell-depleted T cells, or T cells provided the cDNA or gDNA that made up the material.

The table came from immunoSEQ multiplex PCR; TCRdb's copy has only in-frame clones and leaves some out. The data show approximately 470,000 clones, over 75% seen once. Germline V gene lookup returns CDR1 MDHEN and CDR2 SYDVKM. The trim removed 5 bases at V and 4 bases at J, leaving 6 bases unmatched. The CDR3 has 15 amino acids. The chain carries TRBV28 and TRBJ2-3; 10 nucleotides agree with TRBD1. The material sequenced was peripheral blood. This sequence originates from a human donor in a cohort sampled during active COVID-19. Here the CDR3 DNA reads TGTGCCAGCAGTCTAGACAGGGGGCAGGCAGATACGCAGTATTTT. Translated: CASSLDRGQADTQYF.